These T cell receptor beta chains were read from a single sample in a study of T cell repertoires in aging, cancer and after chemotherapy. TCRdb redid the calling of the multiplex PCR reads with MiXCR, one entry per CDR3 protein. The data show some 2,600 distinct CDR3 sequences, approximately 20% seen once. Sequenced: blood. All receptors derive from a human donor in good health. Both conserved end residues are part of each CDR3. A D gene is named only where the DNA matches it firmly. Size is omitted from some rows. Given values are once, few, many or a class for expanded clones.

clone size | D gene | J gene | V gene | CDR3 length | CDR3 protein | CDR3 DNA
. | TRBD1 | TRBJ1-3 | TRBV7-2 | 14 | CASSIPGQGNTIYF | TGTGCCAGCAGCATACCGGGACAGGGAAACACCATATATTTT
medium-sized | . | TRBJ2-7 | TRBV6-1 | 14 | CASSEVGTSYEQYF | TGTGCCAGCAGTGAAGTAGGCACGTCCTACGAGCAGTACTTC
. | TRBD1 | TRBJ1-6 | TRBV7-2 | 15 | CASSPRAGGNSPLHF | TGTGCCAGCAGCCCGAGGGCAGGGGGTAATTCACCCCTCCACTTT
few | . | TRBJ2-6 | TRBV7-9 | 17 | CASSSRATGAGANVLTF | TGTGCCAGCAGCTCCCGGGCAACTGGGGCTGGGGCCAACGTCCTGACTTTC
large | . | TRBJ2-1 | TRBV19 | 11 | CASSVHNEQFF | TGTGCCAGTAGTGTTCACAATGAGCAGTTCTTC
medium-sized | . | TRBJ1-4 | TRBV6-5 | 14 | CASSYSRTNEKLFF | TGTGCCAGCAGTTATAGCAGGACTAATGAAAAACTGTTTTTT
large | TRBD2 | TRBJ2-1 | TRBV19 | 14 | CASSIGRGADEQFF | TGTGCCAGTAGTATCGGGCGGGGGGCCGATGAGCAGTTCTTC
medium-sized | . | TRBJ1-1 | TRBV29-1 | 12 | CSVGTPDTEAFF | TGCAGCGTTGGGACCCCGGACACTGAAGCTTTCTTT
. | TRBD2 | TRBJ2-3 | TRBV19 | 13 | CASSQRGGDTQYF | TGTGCCAGTAGCCAGCGGGGTGGAGATACGCAGTATTTT
medium-sized | TRBD1 | TRBJ2-7 | TRBV6-2/TRBV6-3 | 15 | CASSQTGTGVYEQYF | TGTGCCAGCAGCCAGACCGGGACAGGGGTGTACGAGCAGTACTTC
. | . | TRBJ2-7 | TRBV28 | 12 | CASSLRQVGQYF | TGTGCCAGCAGTTTACGACAGGTCGGGCAGTACTTC